This T cell receptor (beta chain) stems from a study of blood T cell repertoires in COVID-19. Study background: Acute and convalescent COVID-19 specimens originated in the United States, Italy and Spain.

Germline V gene data show CDR1 as LNHDA and CDR2 as SQIVND (reference sequence). CDR3 length equals 14 residues. V lost 3 bases to trimming and J lost 8 bases; unmatched junction nucleotides: 6. Original data processing: Reference gene primers were amplified, and this amplification served to estimate nucleated cell counts. Produced via immunoSEQ multiplex PCR; TCRdb's table is partial and in-frame only. V and J calls plus clone size are reproduced from that table; the DNA served to infer D and trimming. The repertoire holds about 310,000 clones, with approximately 86% as singletons. This clone has only one observation.

The source material was PBMCs or T cells enriched from blood (not recorded which). This TCR derives from a woman between 18 and 30 years old who had recovered from COVID-19. The V gene is TRBV19, the J gene TRBJ2-1; 8 bases match TRBD1. The CDR3 region is CASSIQPGGDEQFF. The CDR3 nucleotides read TGTGCCAGTAGTATTCAGCCAGGGGGCGATGAGCAGTTCTTC.